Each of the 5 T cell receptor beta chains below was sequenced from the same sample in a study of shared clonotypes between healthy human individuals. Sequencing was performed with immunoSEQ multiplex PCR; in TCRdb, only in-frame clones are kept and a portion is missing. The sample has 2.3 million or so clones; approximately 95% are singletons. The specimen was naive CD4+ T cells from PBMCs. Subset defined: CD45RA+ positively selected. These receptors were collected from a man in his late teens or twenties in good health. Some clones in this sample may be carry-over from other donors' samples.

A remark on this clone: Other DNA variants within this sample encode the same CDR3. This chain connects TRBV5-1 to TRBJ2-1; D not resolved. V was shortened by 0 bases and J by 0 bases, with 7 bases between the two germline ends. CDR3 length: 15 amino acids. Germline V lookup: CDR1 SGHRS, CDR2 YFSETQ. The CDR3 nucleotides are TGCGCCAGCAGCTTGGCAGGAAGCTCCTACAATGAGCAGTTCTTC. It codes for CASSLAGSSYNEQFF.

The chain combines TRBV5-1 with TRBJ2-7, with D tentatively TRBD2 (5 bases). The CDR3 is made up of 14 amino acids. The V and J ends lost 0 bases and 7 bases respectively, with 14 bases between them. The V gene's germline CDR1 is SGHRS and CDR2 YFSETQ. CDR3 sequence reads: CASSLGTPSGEQYF. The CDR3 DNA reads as TGCGCCAGCAGCTTGGGGACTCCCTCGGGGGAGCAGTACTTC.

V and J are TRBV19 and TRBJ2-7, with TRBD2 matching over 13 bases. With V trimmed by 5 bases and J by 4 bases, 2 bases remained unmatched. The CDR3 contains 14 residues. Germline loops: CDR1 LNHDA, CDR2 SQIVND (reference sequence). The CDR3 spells CASSAGLAGYEQYF. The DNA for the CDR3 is TGTGCCAGTAGTGCGGGACTAGCGGGATACGAGCAGTACTTC.

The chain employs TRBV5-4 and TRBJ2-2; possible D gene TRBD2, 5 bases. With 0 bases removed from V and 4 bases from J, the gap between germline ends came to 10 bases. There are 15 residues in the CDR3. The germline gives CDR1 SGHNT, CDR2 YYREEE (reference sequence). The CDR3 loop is CASSLAGIPTGELFF. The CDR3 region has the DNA TGTGCCAGCAGCTTGGCGGGGATTCCCACCGGGGAGCTGTTTTTT. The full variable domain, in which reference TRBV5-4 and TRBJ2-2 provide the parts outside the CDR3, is ETGVTQSPTHLIKTRGQQVTLRCSSQSGHNTVSWYQQALGQGPQFIFQYYREEENGRGNFPPRFSGLQFPNYSSELNVNALELDDSALYLCASSLAGIPTGELFFGEGSRLTVL.

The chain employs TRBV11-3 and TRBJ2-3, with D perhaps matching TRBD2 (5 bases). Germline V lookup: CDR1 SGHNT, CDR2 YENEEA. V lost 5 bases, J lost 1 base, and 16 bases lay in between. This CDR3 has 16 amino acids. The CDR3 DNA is TGTGCCAGCAGCCCCCTTTGGGGAGACGGCACAGATACGCAGTATTTT. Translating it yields CASSPLWGDGTDTQYF.